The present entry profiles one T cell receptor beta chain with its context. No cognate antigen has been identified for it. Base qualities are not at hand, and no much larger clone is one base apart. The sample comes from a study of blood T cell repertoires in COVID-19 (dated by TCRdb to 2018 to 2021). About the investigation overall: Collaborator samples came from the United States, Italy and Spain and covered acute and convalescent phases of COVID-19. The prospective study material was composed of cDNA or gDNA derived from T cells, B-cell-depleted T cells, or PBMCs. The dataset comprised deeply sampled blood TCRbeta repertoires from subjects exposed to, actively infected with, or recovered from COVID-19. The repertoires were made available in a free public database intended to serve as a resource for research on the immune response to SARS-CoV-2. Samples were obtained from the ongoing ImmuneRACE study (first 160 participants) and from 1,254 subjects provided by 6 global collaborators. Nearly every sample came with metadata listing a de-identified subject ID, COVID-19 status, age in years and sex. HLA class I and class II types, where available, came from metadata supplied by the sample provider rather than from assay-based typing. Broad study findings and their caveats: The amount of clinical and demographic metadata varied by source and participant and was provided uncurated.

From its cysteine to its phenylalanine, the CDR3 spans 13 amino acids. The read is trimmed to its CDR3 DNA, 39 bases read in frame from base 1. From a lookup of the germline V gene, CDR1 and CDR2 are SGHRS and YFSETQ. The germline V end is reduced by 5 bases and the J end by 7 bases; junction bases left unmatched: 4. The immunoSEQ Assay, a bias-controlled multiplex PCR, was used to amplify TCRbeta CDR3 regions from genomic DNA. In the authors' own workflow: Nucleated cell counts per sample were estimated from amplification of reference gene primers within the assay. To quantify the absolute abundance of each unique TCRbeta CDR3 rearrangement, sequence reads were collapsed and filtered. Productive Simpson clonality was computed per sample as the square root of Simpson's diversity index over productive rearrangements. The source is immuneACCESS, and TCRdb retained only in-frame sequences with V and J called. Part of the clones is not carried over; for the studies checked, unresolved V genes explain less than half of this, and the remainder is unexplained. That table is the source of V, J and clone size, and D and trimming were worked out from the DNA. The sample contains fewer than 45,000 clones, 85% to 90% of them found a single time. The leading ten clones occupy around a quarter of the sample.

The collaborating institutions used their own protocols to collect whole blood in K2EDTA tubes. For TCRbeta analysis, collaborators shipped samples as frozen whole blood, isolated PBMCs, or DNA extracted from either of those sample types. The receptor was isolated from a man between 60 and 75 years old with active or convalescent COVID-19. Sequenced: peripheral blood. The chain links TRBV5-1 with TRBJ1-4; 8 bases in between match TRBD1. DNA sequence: TGCGCCAGCAGTTCCGGACAGGGTGAAAAACTGTTTTTT. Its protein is CASSSGQGEKLFF.